The 31 T cell receptor beta chains presented below share a single source sample, sequenced in a study of cytomegalovirus exposure and HLA in healthy donors. PCR was performed using 60 Vbeta and 13 Jbeta primers. The table came from immunoSEQ multiplex PCR; TCRdb's copy has only in-frame clones and leaves some out. The data hold 150,000 to 200,000 clones, with roughly 80% observed a single time. The sequencing input was PBMCs. Every receptor here comes from a woman in her thirties or forties in good health and CMV-seropositive.

The V call is TRBV6-5, the J call TRBJ1-1; 9 bases align to TRBD1. V lost 6 bases and J lost 0; bases outside the gene matches: 2. Looked up from germline, CDR1 is MNHEY and CDR2 is SVGAGI. This CDR3 has 14 amino acids. This chain's CDR3 is CASRGQGLNTEAFF. The CDR3 coding sequence is TGTGCCAGCAGAGGACAGGGGCTGAACACTGAAGCTTTCTTT.

The chain joins TRBV5-1 to TRBJ2-3; the match to TRBD2 covers 14 bases. The ends lost 1 base at V and 4 bases at J; junction bases unmatched: 20. Germline CDR1 SGHRS, CDR2 YFSETQ. This CDR3 contains 22 residues. The CDR3 region is CASSLPRRLSGTSGRTADTQYF. CDR3 DNA: TGCGCCAGCAGCTTGCCCCGCCGGCTATCCGGGACTAGCGGGAGAACGGCAGATACGCAGTATTTT.

Written as DNA, the CDR3 is TGTGCCAGCAGCCAAAGGGGACTGAACTACGAGCAGTACTTC. This sequence encodes CASSQRGLNYEQYF. The V gene is TRBV4-2, the J gene TRBJ2-7; D is perhaps TRBD2 (6 bases). From germline, CDR1 is LGHNA and CDR2 YNFKEQ. V shed 2 bases and J shed 3 bases, with 11 bases lying between them. The CDR3 covers 14 residues.

The chain uses TRBV7-8 and TRBJ1-1; TRBD1 might be the D (6 bases). V shed 5 bases and J shed 4 bases, with 14 bases lying between them. CDR3 size: 14 residues. Looked up from germline, CDR1 is SGHVS and CDR2 is FQNEAQ. This CDR3 is CASSAWGGGTEAFF. The CDR3 DNA reads TGTGCCAGCAGCGCCTGGGGGGGCGGCACTGAAGCTTTCTTT.

The V and J genes are TRBV6-4 and TRBJ2-1, with TRBD1 identical over 10 bases. V trimming: 7 bases; J trimming: 8 bases; junction bases outside the gene matches: 14. Germline-derived CDR1 and CDR2 are MRHNA and SNTAGT. This CDR3 has 16 residues. The CDR3 coding sequence is TGTGCCAGCAAAGAGGGACCGGGACAGGGGAGTGATGAGCAGTTCTTC. The encoded protein is CASKEGPGQGSDEQFF.

The chain joins TRBV10-2 to TRBJ1-1, with D perhaps TRBD1 (6 bases). The V end lost 3 bases, the J end lost 1 base, and 12 bases lay between the germline ends. This CDR3 is 15 amino acids long. Germline V gene data show CDR1 as WSHSY and CDR2 as SAAADI. The CDR3 protein is CASSDAGARNTEAFF. In nucleotides, the CDR3 is TGCGCCAGCAGTGACGCAGGGGCTCGGAACACTGAAGCTTTCTTT.

The rearrangement uses TRBV28 and TRBJ1-1; 7 positions agree with TRBD1. CDR1 is MDHEN and CDR2 is SYDVKM in the germline V gene. J gave up 10 bases and V 5 bases, and 7 bases lay outside the gene matches. The CDR3 loop spans 12 amino acids. Here the CDR3 reads CASSLRQGRAFF. In nucleotides, the CDR3 is TGTGCCAGCAGTCTAAGACAGGGTCGAGCTTTCTTT.

J is TRBJ2-3 and V is TRBV2; D remains ambiguous. The V and J ends lost 4 bases and 4 bases respectively, with 15 bases between them. CDR3 length: 15 amino acids. Germline V gene data show CDR1 as SNHLY and CDR2 as FYNNEI. CDR3 sequence: CASSATVSGSDTQYF. For the CDR3, the DNA is TGTGCCAGCAGTGCTACAGTCTCCGGCTCAGATACGCAGTATTTT. Looking up the rest from reference TRBV2 and TRBJ2-3 gives the full variable domain: EPEVTQTPSHQVTQMGQEVILRCVPISNHLYFYWYRQILGQKVEFLVSFYNNEISEKSEIFDDQFSVERPDGSNFTLKIRSTKLEDSAMYFCASSATVSGSDTQYFGPGTRLTVL.

This clone was seen only a few times. The chain joins TRBV7-2 to TRBJ1-1; maybe TRBD1 (5 bases). Germline values: CDR1 SGHTA, CDR2 FQGNSA. CDR3 length: 14 amino acids. V was shortened by 1 base and J by 7 bases, with 13 bases between the two germline ends. For the CDR3, the DNA is TGTGCCAGCAGCTTAGGGGGGGACCCTATTGAAGCTTTCTTT. Protein: CASSLGGDPIEAFF. Full variable domain (remainder filled in from reference TRBV7-2 and TRBJ1-1): GAGVSQSPSNKVTEKGKDVELRCDPISGHTALYWYRQSLGQGLEFLIYFQGNSAPDKSGLPSDRFSAERTGGSVSTLTIQRTQQEDSAVYLCASSLGGDPIEAFFGQGTRLTVV.

The chain has TRBV5-6 and TRBJ1-4; TRBD1 aligns across 7 bases. The CDR3 extends over 15 amino acids. The V and J ends lost 0 bases and 8 bases, in that order; junction bases with no gene match: 7. Germline V CDR1 and CDR2: SGHDT, YYEEEE. The CDR3 protein is CASSLAGGPGEKLFF. The CDR3 DNA reads as TGTGCCAGCAGCTTGGCAGGGGGTCCAGGGGAAAAACTGTTTTTT.

J is TRBJ2-4 and V is TRBV29-1, with TRBD2 matching 9 bases. Trimming took 0 bases from V and 1 from J; bases not matched to a gene: 7. Germline V CDR1 and CDR2: SQVTM, ANQGSEA. The CDR3 loop spans 17 amino acids. DNA for the CDR3: TGCAGCGTTGAAGATCGTAATCTAGCGGGGGCCAAAAACATTCAGTACTTC. Translated, it gives CSVEDRNLAGAKNIQYF.

The chain couples TRBV9 to TRBJ1-4; 7 nucleotides match TRBD1. Unmatched junction bases numbered 12, after V lost 3 bases and J lost 7 bases. This CDR3 has 16 residues. Germline CDR1 reads SGDLS; CDR2 reads YYNGEE. The chain's CDR3 is CASSAGIGTASEKLFF. The CDR3, as DNA: TGTGCCAGCAGCGCCGGGATCGGGACAGCCAGTGAAAAACTGTTTTTT.

This chain links TRBV7-9 with TRBJ1-1; TRBD1 matches 8 bases. CDR3 size: 14 residues. V lost 5 bases, J lost 5 bases, and 7 bases stayed unmatched. The V gene's germline CDR1 is SEHNR and CDR2 FQNEAQ (reference sequence). CDR3 sequence (DNA): TGTGCCAGCAGCGGCGGGACAGGCTGGACTGAAGCTTTCTTT. This codes for CASSGGTGWTEAFF.

The V gene is TRBV5-8, the J gene TRBJ2-5; 11 nucleotides match TRBD1. Germline-derived CDR1 and CDR2 are SGHTS and YDEGEE. V shed 5 bases and J 7 bases; nucleotides not matched to a gene: 10. The CDR3 runs to 15 residues. CDR3 coding DNA: TGTGCCAGCAGAGCGGACAGGGGGCTTAGTGGGACCCAGTACTTC. The encoded protein is CASRADRGLSGTQYF.

This chain links TRBV6-5 with TRBJ1-5; maybe TRBD1 (6 bases). CDR3 size: 13 residues. The V gene lost 2 bases and the J gene lost 7 bases, with 9 bases spanning the gap. Germline V lookup: CDR1 MNHEY, CDR2 SVGAGI. CDR3 coding DNA: TGTGCCAGCAGTTACAGCAGGGGCCAGCCCCAGCATTTT. Encoded protein: CASSYSRGQPQHF.

The chain recombines TRBV5-1 with TRBJ2-7, with 11 bases that match TRBD2. V lost 4 bases and J lost 7; bases outside the gene matches: 13. Germline assignment: CDR1 SGHRS and CDR2 YFSETQ. This CDR3 region has 16 residues. This chain's CDR3 is CASSITSGSGGGEQYF. For the CDR3, the DNA is TGCGCCAGCAGCATTACTAGCGGGAGCGGAGGTGGTGAGCAGTACTTC.

This clone was counted only a few times. V and J are TRBV27 and TRBJ1-1, with D possibly being TRBD1 (6 bases). The CDR3 has 15 residues. From germline, CDR1 is MNHEY and CDR2 SMNVEV (reference sequence). V lost 5 bases, J lost 4 bases, and 17 bases lay in between. CDR3 DNA: TGTGCCAGCAGTGTAAATCCCGCAGGGGCCACTGAAGCTTTCTTT. Residues: CASSVNPAGATEAFF.

This chain joins TRBV7-3 and TRBJ2-7, with a possible D match to TRBD2 (7 bases). Germline V CDR1 and CDR2: SGHTA, FQGTGA. Between the trimmed V and J ends, which lost 1 base and 5 bases, there was a span of 9 bases. CDR3 length: 13 residues. The CDR3 DNA is TGTGCCAGCAGCTTAATAGGGGGGGACGAGCAGTACTTC. Protein sequence: CASSLIGGDEQYF.

V and J are TRBV7-9 and TRBJ2-2, with a weak D call TRBD1 (6 bases). The CDR3 has 15 amino acids. V lost 6 bases to trimming and J lost 1 base, with 12 bases between them. Germline values: CDR1 SEHNR, CDR2 FQNEAQ (reference sequence). The DNA of the CDR3 is TGTGCCAGCAGTACCGGGACACAGAACACCGGGGAGCTGTTTTTT. Translating gives CASSTGTQNTGELFF.

The V and J genes are TRBV7-9 and TRBJ1-5, with a possible D match to TRBD1 (5 bases). The germline V and J ends were trimmed by 1 base and 7 bases, with 14 bases remaining between them. This CDR3 is 15 amino acids long. CDR1 and CDR2 from the germline V gene are SEHNR and FQNEAQ (reference sequence). The DNA of the CDR3 is TGTGCCAGCAGCTTAGATGCAGGGAGCGGGCAGCCCCAGCATTTT. Its translation is CASSLDAGSGQPQHF.

The chain is built from TRBV6-1 and TRBJ1-2; D gene unclear. The CDR3 is made up of 12 amino acids. With 8 bases removed from V and 1 base from J, the gap between germline ends came to 8 bases. Per the germline V gene, CDR1 is MNHNS and CDR2 is SASEGT. CDR3 amino acids: CASLRVNYGYTF. CDR3 coding DNA: TGTGCCAGCTTACGGGTTAACTATGGCTACACCTTC.

The CDR3 loop reads CASSEEGGVGNEQFF. The DNA for the CDR3 is TGTGCCAGCAGTGAAGAAGGGGGCGTAGGCAATGAGCAGTTCTTC. The chain couples TRBV25-1 to TRBJ2-1, with 7 bases aligning to TRBD1. Germline CDR1 reads MGHDK; CDR2 reads SYGVNS. Trimming removed 2 bases from V and 6 bases from J; junction bases left unmatched: 7. The CDR3 spans 15 residues.

This chain connects TRBV11-2 to TRBJ2-7; the match to TRBD1 covers 9 bases. The ends lost 1 base at V and 4 bases at J; junction bases unmatched: 8. Germline CDR1 SGHAT, CDR2 FQNNGV. This CDR3 is built from 16 residues. The CDR3 protein is CASSLVSDRGVYEQYF. Here the CDR3 DNA reads TGTGCCAGCAGCTTAGTCTCGGACAGGGGAGTATACGAGCAGTACTTC.

This clone has just a few counts. This chain joins TRBV28 and TRBJ1-1; 9 nucleotides match TRBD1. The CDR3 runs 17 residues. Germline V gives CDR1 MDHEN, CDR2 SYDVKM. Unmatched junction bases numbered 12, after V lost 5 bases and J lost 2 bases. CDR3 amino acids: CASSGLTGGAGNTEAFF. The CDR3 region has the DNA TGTGCCAGCAGTGGGTTAACAGGGGGCGCGGGAAACACTGAAGCTTTCTTT.

This clone has just a few counts. The chain carries TRBV28 and TRBJ1-3; perhaps TRBD1 as D (5 bases). CDR1 is MDHEN, CDR2 SYDVKM, per germline. V dropped 5 bases and J dropped 1 base, with 12 bases sitting between them. The CDR3 covers 15 residues. The CDR3 is CASSPPGVSGNTIYF. The CDR3 DNA is TGTGCCAGCAGTCCGCCGGGGGTTTCTGGAAACACCATATATTTT.

This rearrangement joins TRBV2 to TRBJ2-5, with 12 bases lining up with TRBD2. CDR1 SNHLY and CDR2 FYNNEI come from the germline V gene. The CDR3 extends over 16 amino acids. V lost 6 bases to trimming and J lost 5 bases; unmatched junction nucleotides: 10. CDR3 sequence reads: CASRATSGSFAETQYF. Here the CDR3 DNA reads TGTGCCAGCAGGGCGACTAGCGGGAGTTTTGCGGAGACCCAGTACTTC.

This sequence joins TRBV30 and TRBJ2-3; a possible D gene is TRBD1 (5 bases). Germline values: CDR1 GTSNPN, CDR2 SVGIG (reference sequence). The CDR3 runs 14 residues. Trimming took off 6 bases at V and 0 bases at J, with 13 bases between the two ends. CDR3: CACQTVTSTDTQYF. The CDR3 nucleotides are TGTGCCTGTCAGACAGTGACTAGCACAGATACGCAGTATTTT.

This chain joins TRBV7-2 and TRBJ2-7; 7 bases match TRBD2. The V gene's germline CDR1 is SGHTA and CDR2 FQGNSA. This CDR3 has 15 residues. The ends lost 2 bases at V and 3 bases at J; junction bases unmatched: 7. The CDR3 sequence: CASSLIGGRGYEQYF. The CDR3 coding sequence is TGTGCCAGCAGCTTAATCGGCGGGAGAGGCTACGAGCAGTACTTC.

V usage is TRBV19 and J usage is TRBJ2-7; 7 bases match TRBD2. This CDR3 is built from 14 residues. Germline CDR1 reads LNHDA; CDR2 reads SQIVND (reference sequence). The ends lost 1 base at V and 3 bases at J; junction bases unmatched: 3. The chain's CDR3 is CASSIGLAGYEQYF. The CDR3 region has the DNA TGTGCCAGTAGTATAGGACTAGCCGGCTACGAGCAGTACTTC.

The rearrangement uses TRBV18 and TRBJ2-7, with 7 bases fitting TRBD1. The CDR3 runs to 14 residues. Trimming at V came to 2 bases and at J to 2 bases, leaving 3 bases not matched to a gene. Germline V gene data show CDR1 as KGHSH and CDR2 as LQKENI. The CDR3 DNA sequence: TGTGCCAGCTCACCAGACAGGGTGACCTACGAGCAGTACTTC. This gives the protein CASSPDRVTYEQYF. The full variable domain, rest sourced from reference TRBV18 and TRBJ2-7, is NAGVMQNPRHLVRRRGQEARLRCSPMKGHSHVYWYRQLPEEGLKFMVYLQKENIIDESGMPKERFSAEFPKEGPSILRIQQVVRGDSAAYFCASSPDRVTYEQYFGPGTRLTVT.

This chain uses TRBV5-1 with TRBJ2-3, with 7 positions matching TRBD1. The junction had 6 bases not matched to a gene; V was cut back by 2 bases and J by 3 bases. The CDR3 is 15 residues long. Germline V lookup: CDR1 SGHRS, CDR2 YFSETQ. CDR3 DNA sequence: TGCGCCAGCAGCTTACAGGGGACAGTAACAGATACGCAGTATTTT. Its protein is CASSLQGTVTDTQYF.